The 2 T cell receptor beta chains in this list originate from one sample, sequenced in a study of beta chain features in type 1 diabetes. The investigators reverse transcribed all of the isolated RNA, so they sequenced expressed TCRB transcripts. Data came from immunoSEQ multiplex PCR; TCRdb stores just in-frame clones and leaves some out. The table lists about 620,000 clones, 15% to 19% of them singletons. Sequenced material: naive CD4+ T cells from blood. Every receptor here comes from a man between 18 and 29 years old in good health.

The CDR3 DNA reads TGTGCCATCGGACGCCTGCCCTCCTACGAGCAGTACTTC. Its translation is CAIGRLPSYEQYF. The V gene is TRBV28, the J gene TRBJ2-7, with no clear D. The CDR3 length is 13 residues. Deletions cut 10 bases from V and 0 bases from J, with 13 bases between. Germline CDR1 MDHEN, CDR2 SYDVKM.

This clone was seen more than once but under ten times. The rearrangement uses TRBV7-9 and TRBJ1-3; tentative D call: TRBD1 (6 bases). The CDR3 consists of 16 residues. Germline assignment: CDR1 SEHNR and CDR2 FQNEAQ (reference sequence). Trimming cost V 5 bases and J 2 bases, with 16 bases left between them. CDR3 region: CASSPKGGLAGNTIYF. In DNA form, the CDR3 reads TGTGCCAGCAGCCCCAAGGGGGGGCTGGCTGGAAACACCATATATTTT.